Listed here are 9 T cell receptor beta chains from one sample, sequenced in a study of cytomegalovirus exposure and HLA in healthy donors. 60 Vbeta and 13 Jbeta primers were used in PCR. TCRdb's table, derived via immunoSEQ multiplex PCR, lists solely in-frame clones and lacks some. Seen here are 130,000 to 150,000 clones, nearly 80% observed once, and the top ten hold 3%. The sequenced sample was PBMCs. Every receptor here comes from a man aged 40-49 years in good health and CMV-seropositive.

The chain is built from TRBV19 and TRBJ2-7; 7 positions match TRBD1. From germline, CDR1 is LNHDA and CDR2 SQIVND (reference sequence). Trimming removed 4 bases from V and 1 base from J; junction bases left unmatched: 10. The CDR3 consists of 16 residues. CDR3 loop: CASSRGTDRDSYEQYF. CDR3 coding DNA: TGTGCCAGTAGTAGGGGAACTGACAGGGATTCCTACGAGCAGTACTTC.

The CDR3 DNA reads as TGTGCCAGCAGCTTAGCGCTAGGGGGCGAGTACTATGGCTACACCTTC. Translated: CASSLALGGEYYGYTF. The rearrangement links TRBV7-9 to TRBJ1-2; 7 positions match TRBD1. V was clipped by 0 bases and J by 3 bases; unmatched bases: 7. Germline V gene lookup returns CDR1 SEHNR and CDR2 FQNEAQ (reference sequence). The CDR3 consists of 16 residues.

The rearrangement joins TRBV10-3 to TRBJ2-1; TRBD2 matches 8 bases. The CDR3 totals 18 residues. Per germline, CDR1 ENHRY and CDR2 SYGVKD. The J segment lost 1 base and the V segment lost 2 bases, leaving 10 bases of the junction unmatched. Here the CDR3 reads CAISETGSASGSYNEQFF. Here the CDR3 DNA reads TGTGCCATCAGTGAGACAGGGTCCGCTAGCGGGTCCTACAATGAGCAGTTCTTC.

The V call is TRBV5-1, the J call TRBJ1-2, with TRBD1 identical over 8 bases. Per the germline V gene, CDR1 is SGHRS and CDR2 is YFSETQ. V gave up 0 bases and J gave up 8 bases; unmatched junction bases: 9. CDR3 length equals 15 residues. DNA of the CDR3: TGCGCCAGCAGCTTGGGAGGGACAGGAGGGTTAGGCTACACCTTC. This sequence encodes CASSLGGTGGLGYTF.

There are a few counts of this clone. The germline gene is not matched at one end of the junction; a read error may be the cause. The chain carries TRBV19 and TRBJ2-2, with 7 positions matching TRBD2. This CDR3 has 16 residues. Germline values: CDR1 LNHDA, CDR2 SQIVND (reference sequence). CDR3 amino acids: CASTIAGTMNTGELFF. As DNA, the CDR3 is TGTGCCAGTACTATAGCCGGGACTATGAACACCGGGGAGCTGTTTTTT.

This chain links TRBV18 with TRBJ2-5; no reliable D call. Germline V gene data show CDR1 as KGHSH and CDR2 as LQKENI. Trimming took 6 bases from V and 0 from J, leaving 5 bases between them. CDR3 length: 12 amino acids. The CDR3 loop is CASSLYQETQYF. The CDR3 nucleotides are TGTGCCAGCTCCCTATACCAAGAGACCCAGTACTTC. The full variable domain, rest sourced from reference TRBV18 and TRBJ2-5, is NAGVMQNPRHLVRRRGQEARLRCSPMKGHSHVYWYRQLPEEGLKFMVYLQKENIIDESGMPKERFSAEFPKEGPSILRIQQVVRGDSAAYFCASSLYQETQYFGPGTRLLVL.

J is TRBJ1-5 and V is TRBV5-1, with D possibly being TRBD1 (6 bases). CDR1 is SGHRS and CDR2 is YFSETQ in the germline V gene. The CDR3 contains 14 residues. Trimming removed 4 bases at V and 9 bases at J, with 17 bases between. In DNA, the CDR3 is TGCGCCAGCAGCCCGCAGGCCGGGGGGCCGCCCCAGCATTTT. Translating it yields CASSPQAGGPPQHF.

Here the CDR3 reads CASKITTDNYGYTF. CDR3 nucleotide sequence: TGTGCCAGCAAAATTACGACAGACAACTATGGCTACACCTTC. V and J are TRBV28 and TRBJ1-2; TRBD1 might be the D (5 bases). V dropped 7 bases and J dropped 2 bases, with 14 bases sitting between them. The germline CDR1 and CDR2 sequences are MDHEN and SYDVKM. The CDR3 consists of 14 residues.

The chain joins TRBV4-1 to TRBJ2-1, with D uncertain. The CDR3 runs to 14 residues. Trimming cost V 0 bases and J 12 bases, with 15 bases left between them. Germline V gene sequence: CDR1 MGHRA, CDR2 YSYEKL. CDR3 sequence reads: CASSQEGLSDGQFF. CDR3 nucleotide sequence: TGCGCCAGCAGCCAAGAGGGCCTCTCCGACGGGCAGTTCTTC.